This TCR beta chain was sequenced during a study of blood T cells in healthy people across ages. Whole-study results and caveats: Age showed a roughly linear inverse relationship with TCR beta diversity per million T cells.

Points on this clonotype: The antigen is not known.

Combining a sample-barcoded 5' primer with a J-beta primer mix, a second PCR ran for roughly 7 to 11 cycles. In TCRdb, the 5' RACE reads were re-called with MiXCR into one record per CDR3 protein. This table has hundreds of thousands of distinct CDR3 sequences, roughly 56% appearing once. This sequence was found in a man between 35 and 55 years old in good health. The sequencing input was blood.

For the CDR3, the DNA is TGCAGTGCTAGCCTGGGAGGAACAGATACGCAGTATTTT. It codes for CSASLGGTDTQYF. V is TRBV20-1 and J is TRBJ2-3, with D possibly TRBD2 on 6 matching bases. Germline V gene lookup returns CDR1 DFQATT and CDR2 SNEGSKA (reference sequence). Trimming pared 3 bases from V and 3 bases from J, leaving 10 bases between. The CDR3 contains 13 residues.